The next 10 T cell receptor beta chains were all read from a single sample in a study of early T cells in non-severe SARS-CoV-2 infection. Each CDR3 protein is one row after TCRdb ran MiXCR on the 5' RACE reads. The table shows 65,000 to 85,000 distinct CDR3 sequences, with approximately 9.1% occurring only once. The sequencing here drew on whole blood, taken at baseline. The receptors stem from an adult who was a healthcare worker with PCR-confirmed SARS-CoV-2 infection or an uninfected control (not recorded which).

The chain couples TRBV21-1 to TRBJ1-5. TRBV21-1 is listed as a pseudogene. This CDR3 region has 11 residues. DNA for the CDR3: TGTGCCAGCACTGGCAATCAGCCCCAGCATTTT. It encodes CASTGNQPQHF.

There are a few counts of this clonotype. V is TRBV20-1 and J is TRBJ1-2; 7 positions agree with TRBD1. V trimming: 0 bases; J trimming: 4 bases; junction bases outside the gene matches: 8. Per the germline V gene, CDR1 is DFQATT and CDR2 is SNEGSKA (reference sequence). CDR3 length equals 15 residues. CDR3 loop: CSARDTRGNPYGYTF. CDR3 nucleotide sequence: TGCAGTGCTAGAGATACCAGGGGGAACCCCTATGGCTACACCTTC.

This clonotype has a count of ten or more. For the CDR3, the DNA is TGTGCCAGCAGCTTGGGAGCCCCCGGACTAGCGGGCCAAGAGACCCAGTACTTC. Its translation: CASSLGAPGLAGQETQYF. The V call is TRBV5-4, the J call TRBJ2-5; 11 nucleotides match TRBD2. The CDR3 extends over 18 amino acids. J lost 1 base, V lost 0 bases, and 8 bases had no gene match. Germline values: CDR1 SGHNT, CDR2 YYREEE (reference sequence).

This clonotype was observed many times. The chain has TRBV6-2 or TRBV6-3 and TRBJ2-3, with a tentative D call TRBD2 (5 bases). V lost 7 bases and J 5 bases, leaving 13 bases between the germline ends. This CDR3 is 13 amino acids long. From germline, CDR1 is MNHEY and CDR2 SVGEGT. CDR3 region: CASKRGGGDTQYF. The CDR3 coding sequence is TGTGCCAGCAAACGCGGAGGAGGAGATACGCAGTATTTT.

A few counts support this clonotype. The gene calls are TRBV7-6 and TRBJ2-1, with D tentatively TRBD2 (6 bases). Germline loops: CDR1 SGHVS, CDR2 FNYEAQ. The CDR3 runs to 14 residues. Trimming took off 5 bases at V and 9 bases at J, with 17 bases between the two ends. DNA for the CDR3: TGTGCCAGCAGCGGACCGACTAGGGGACGTGAGCAGTTCTTC. Protein: CASSGPTRGREQFF.

This clonotype came up a few times. The genes are TRBV7-2 and TRBJ2-5; D tentatively fits TRBD1 or TRBD2 (6 bases each). The V gene's germline CDR1 is SGHTA and CDR2 FQGNSA. The CDR3 totals 15 residues. Trimming left V 2 bases short and J 2 bases short, with 12 bases between. CDR3 bases: TGTGCCAGCAGCTTAACAGGGACTGTACAAGAGACCCAGTACTTC. It codes for CASSLTGTVQETQYF.

This chain joins TRBV7-9 and TRBJ2-7, with D possibly being TRBD2 (5 bases). Germline CDR1 is SEHNR and CDR2 is FQNEAQ (reference sequence). The V gene lost 3 bases and the J gene lost 2 bases, with 11 bases spanning the gap. This CDR3 has 14 residues. The CDR3 protein is CASSFGDSPYEQYF. The CDR3 DNA follows: TGTGCCAGCAGCTTCGGGGATTCGCCCTACGAGCAGTACTTC. Based on the CDR3 plus reference TRBV7-9 and TRBJ2-7, the full variable domain is DTGVSQNPRHKITKRGQNVTFRCDPISEHNRLYWYRQTLGQGPEFLTYFQNEAQLEKSRLLSDRFSAERPKGSFSTLEIQRTEQGDSAMYLCASSFGDSPYEQYFGPGTRLTVT.

The rearrangement joins TRBV28 to TRBJ2-5; a possible D gene is TRBD1 (5 bases). The CDR3 is 15 residues long. Germline V gene lookup returns CDR1 MDHEN and CDR2 SYDVKM. Trimming cost V 5 bases and J 1 base, with 14 bases left between them. DNA for the CDR3: TGTGCCAGCAGTCAACGCCAGGGCATCCAAGAGACCCAGTACTTC. It is translated as CASSQRQGIQETQYF.

Many counts were recorded for this clonotype. The gene calls are TRBV15 and TRBJ2-1; 8 nucleotides agree with TRBD2. Unmatched junction bases numbered 3, after V lost 2 bases and J lost 3 bases. The CDR3 consists of 15 residues. Germline V gene data show CDR1 as LNHNV and CDR2 as YYDKDF (reference sequence). The CDR3 sequence is CATSRKRERYNEQFF. In DNA form, the CDR3 reads TGTGCCACCAGCAGAAAGCGGGAGCGCTACAATGAGCAGTTCTTC.

This clonotype came up many times. The chain is built from TRBV20-1 and TRBJ1-1; TRBD1 aligns across 11 bases. The CDR3 is 12 amino acids. V lost 6 bases, J lost 6 bases, and 3 bases stayed unmatched. Germline V CDR1 and CDR2: DFQATT, SNEGSKA (reference sequence). The CDR3 region has the DNA TGCAGTGCGCGGGGACAGGGGGCTGAAGCTTTCTTT. Protein: CSARGQGAEAFF.